A selection of T cell receptor beta chains follows, all from one sample in a study of long-term antiretroviral therapy in people with HIV. Assay used: immunoSEQ multiplex PCR; TCRdb lists only in-frame clones, some missing. The profile shows about 9,700 clones, over 70% of them singletons. The specimen was unsorted PBMCs, collected 1.8 years before starting antiretroviral therapy. The receptors come from a man in his forties with HIV. Each CDR3 is given without its conserved first and last residue. The order of the fields is CDR3 protein, D gene, clone size, J gene, V gene. The D gene is left open where the match is weak. Rows may omit the clone size; those that give it use once, few, many or a size class.

CDR3aa: ATSSAYPNTGELF; d_gene: NA; abundance: few; j_gene: TRBJ2-2; v_gene: TRBV15
CDR3aa: ASSAYLTQTYEQY; d_gene: NA; abundance: few; j_gene: TRBJ2-7; v_gene: TRBV6-1
CDR3aa: ASSLAGAPTEAF; d_gene: NA; abundance: NA; j_gene: TRBJ1-1; v_gene: TRBV7-8
CDR3aa: ASSEEGQGYGYT; d_gene: TRBD1; abundance: NA; j_gene: TRBJ1-2; v_gene: TRBV2
CDR3aa: ASSVGLVTGELF; d_gene: TRBD2; abundance: few; j_gene: TRBJ2-2; v_gene: TRBV5-1
CDR3aa: AWSPGASYGYT; d_gene: NA; abundance: NA; j_gene: TRBJ1-2; v_gene: TRBV30
CDR3aa: ASSLGGQSSYEQY; d_gene: NA; abundance: NA; j_gene: TRBJ2-7; v_gene: TRBV5-1
CDR3aa: ASSRQGVQPQH; d_gene: TRBD1; abundance: NA; j_gene: TRBJ1-5; v_gene: TRBV19
CDR3aa: ASSQDPRQTFNTEAF; d_gene: NA; abundance: NA; j_gene: TRBJ1-1; v_gene: TRBV4-1
CDR3aa: ASSLVRESGELF; d_gene: NA; abundance: NA; j_gene: TRBJ2-2; v_gene: TRBV7-7
CDR3aa: ASSSLGRAQLGNEQF; d_gene: NA; abundance: NA; j_gene: TRBJ2-1; v_gene: TRBV7-9
CDR3aa: ASSRETEANYGYT; d_gene: NA; abundance: NA; j_gene: TRBJ1-2; v_gene: TRBV19
CDR3aa: ASSIEQSSNQPQH; d_gene: NA; abundance: NA; j_gene: TRBJ1-5; v_gene: TRBV19
CDR3aa: ASTPTGGRTDTQY; d_gene: TRBD1; abundance: NA; j_gene: TRBJ2-3; v_gene: TRBV5-4
CDR3aa: ASSFGPRNHT; d_gene: NA; abundance: few; j_gene: TRBJ1-2; v_gene: TRBV5-6
CDR3aa: ASSSRKQGTDTQY; d_gene: NA; abundance: NA; j_gene: TRBJ2-3; v_gene: TRBV7-9
CDR3aa: ASGLRASEAF; d_gene: NA; abundance: NA; j_gene: TRBJ1-1; v_gene: TRBV12-5
CDR3aa: SVRQALAF; d_gene: NA; abundance: NA; j_gene: TRBJ1-1; v_gene: TRBV29-1
CDR3aa: ASTLSGVADTQY; d_gene: NA; abundance: NA; j_gene: TRBJ2-3; v_gene: TRBV5-6
CDR3aa: ASTEGTPTNEKLF; d_gene: NA; abundance: NA; j_gene: TRBJ1-4; v_gene: TRBV5-6
CDR3aa: ASSLAGVDTGELF; d_gene: NA; abundance: NA; j_gene: TRBJ2-2; v_gene: TRBV5-1
CDR3aa: ASSAASSYEQY; d_gene: NA; abundance: few; j_gene: TRBJ2-7; v_gene: TRBV10-1
CDR3aa: ASSQGYEQY; d_gene: NA; abundance: NA; j_gene: TRBJ2-7; v_gene: TRBV18
CDR3aa: ASSEYPNSYEQY; d_gene: NA; abundance: NA; j_gene: TRBJ2-7; v_gene: TRBV2
CDR3aa: ASRLWDRGPTSTDTQY; d_gene: TRBD1; abundance: NA; j_gene: TRBJ2-3; v_gene: TRBV5-1
CDR3aa: ATRTGKGNEQF; d_gene: TRBD1; abundance: NA; j_gene: TRBJ2-1; v_gene: TRBV2
CDR3aa: ASSVDSGGTEAF; d_gene: NA; abundance: NA; j_gene: TRBJ1-1; v_gene: TRBV10-1
CDR3aa: ASSLHGEGTEAF; d_gene: NA; abundance: NA; j_gene: TRBJ1-1; v_gene: TRBV5-1
CDR3aa: ASRSKGGNSNQPQH; d_gene: NA; abundance: NA; j_gene: TRBJ1-5; v_gene: TRBV19
CDR3aa: ASSQTTGAGNTIY; d_gene: TRBD1; abundance: NA; j_gene: TRBJ1-3; v_gene: TRBV4-2
CDR3aa: VAPGQGASTEAF; d_gene: TRBD1; abundance: NA; j_gene: TRBJ1-1; v_gene: TRBV6-1
CDR3aa: ASLQGMGETQY; d_gene: TRBD1; abundance: NA; j_gene: TRBJ2-5; v_gene: TRBV6-6
CDR3aa: ASSALWAGGPNEQF; d_gene: TRBD2; abundance: NA; j_gene: TRBJ2-1; v_gene: TRBV6-1
CDR3aa: ASSLGAGKYNSPLH; d_gene: NA; abundance: NA; j_gene: TRBJ1-6; v_gene: TRBV11-2
CDR3aa: ASSLVSTEAF; d_gene: NA; abundance: NA; j_gene: TRBJ1-1; v_gene: TRBV7-2
CDR3aa: ASSTRLESYEQY; d_gene: NA; abundance: NA; j_gene: TRBJ2-7; v_gene: TRBV7-9
CDR3aa: ASSQEHGGGYEQY; d_gene: NA; abundance: NA; j_gene: TRBJ2-7; v_gene: TRBV4-2
CDR3aa: ASSLGALGGAYEQY; d_gene: NA; abundance: NA; j_gene: TRBJ2-7; v_gene: TRBV5-1
CDR3aa: ASSQQFPDTEAF; d_gene: NA; abundance: NA; j_gene: TRBJ1-1; v_gene: TRBV5-5
CDR3aa: ASSSYGTSGEQY; d_gene: NA; abundance: NA; j_gene: TRBJ2-7; v_gene: TRBV11-1
CDR3aa: ASSLAGLFEAF; d_gene: NA; abundance: NA; j_gene: TRBJ1-1; v_gene: TRBV7-8
CDR3aa: ARGSSPSGQPQH; d_gene: NA; abundance: NA; j_gene: TRBJ1-5; v_gene: TRBV19
CDR3aa: ASSMREGNSPLH; d_gene: NA; abundance: few; j_gene: TRBJ1-6; v_gene: TRBV19
CDR3aa: ASSGDVYEQY; d_gene: NA; abundance: NA; j_gene: TRBJ2-7; v_gene: TRBV7-6
CDR3aa: ASSLNVGGLDEQY; d_gene: NA; abundance: few; j_gene: TRBJ2-7; v_gene: TRBV7-3
CDR3aa: ASSFWPPDYDYGYT; d_gene: NA; abundance: medium-sized; j_gene: TRBJ1-2; v_gene: TRBV5-6
CDR3aa: ASSQHAGIKATGELF; d_gene: NA; abundance: NA; j_gene: TRBJ2-2; v_gene: TRBV14
CDR3aa: ASSSQGYREKLF; d_gene: NA; abundance: NA; j_gene: TRBJ1-4; v_gene: TRBV5-6
CDR3aa: ASSRIGTPHEQY; d_gene: NA; abundance: NA; j_gene: TRBJ2-7; v_gene: TRBV27
CDR3aa: ASSRYQETQY; d_gene: NA; abundance: NA; j_gene: TRBJ2-5; v_gene: TRBV6-1
CDR3aa: ATLRGFDQPQH; d_gene: NA; abundance: few; j_gene: TRBJ1-5; v_gene: TRBV18
CDR3aa: ASSVEFGGLADTQY; d_gene: NA; abundance: NA; j_gene: TRBJ2-3; v_gene: TRBV9
CDR3aa: ASSLSTDTQY; d_gene: NA; abundance: NA; j_gene: TRBJ2-3; v_gene: TRBV5-6
CDR3aa: ASSFRQGLNEKLF; d_gene: TRBD1; abundance: few; j_gene: TRBJ1-4; v_gene: TRBV6-1
CDR3aa: SVPIKTQY; d_gene: NA; abundance: NA; j_gene: TRBJ2-5; v_gene: TRBV29-1
CDR3aa: ASSLNPGVSNEQF; d_gene: NA; abundance: NA; j_gene: TRBJ2-1; v_gene: TRBV7-9